This entry concerns a single T cell receptor beta chain. The antigen remains undetermined. This record belongs to a study of post-analysis software for immune sequencing data. The study, taken as a whole, reports: Relative to controls, patients had about five TRBV segments at higher frequency, with TRBV5-6, TRBV5-1 and TRBV20-1 among these.

The CDR3 loop spans 13 amino acids. V gave up 0 bases and J gave up 11 bases, with 12 bases separating them. The germline CDR1 and CDR2 sequences are SGHRS and YFSETQ. Researchers reported that TCR beta cDNA libraries carried unique molecular identifiers. TCRdb re-called the PCR reads through MiXCR, storing one row per CDR3 protein. The sample lists about 460,000 distinct CDR3 sequences, roughly 46% occurring once. This receptor was taken from a girl aged 5 to 17 with multiple sclerosis. Sample: blood. V is TRBV5-1 and J is TRBJ2-4; D unclear. The CDR3 loop is CASSLEYQTVQYF. The CDR3 DNA is TGCGCCAGCAGCTTGGAGTACCAGACCGTTCAGTACTTC.